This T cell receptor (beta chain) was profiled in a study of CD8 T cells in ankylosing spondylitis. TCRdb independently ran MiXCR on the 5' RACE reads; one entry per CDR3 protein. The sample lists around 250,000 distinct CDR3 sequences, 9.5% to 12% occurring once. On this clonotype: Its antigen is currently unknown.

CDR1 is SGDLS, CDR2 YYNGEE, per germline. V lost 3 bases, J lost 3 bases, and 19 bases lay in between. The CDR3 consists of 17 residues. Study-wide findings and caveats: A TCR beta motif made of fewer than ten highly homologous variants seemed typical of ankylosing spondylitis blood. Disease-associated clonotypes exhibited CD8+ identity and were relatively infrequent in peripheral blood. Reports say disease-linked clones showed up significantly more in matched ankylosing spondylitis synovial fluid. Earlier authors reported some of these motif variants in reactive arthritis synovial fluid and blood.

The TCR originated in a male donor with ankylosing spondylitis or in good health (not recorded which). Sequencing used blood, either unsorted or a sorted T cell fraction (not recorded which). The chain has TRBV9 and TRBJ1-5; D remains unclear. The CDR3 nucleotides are TGTGCCAGCAGCGCACGACATCTACACAATATCAATCAGCCCCAGCATTTT. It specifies CASSARHLHNINQPQHF.